The rows below give T cell receptor beta chains drawn from one sample of a study of identical twins. TCRdb reprocessed the 5' RACE reads via MiXCR and lists one record per CDR3 protein. The sample holds more than 400,000 distinct CDR3 sequences; about 16% are singletons and the top ten take more than 0.4%. The same data also contributed to another study, on yellow fever vaccine responses in identical twins.

The sequenced sample was CD4+ T cells sorted from blood. All receptors derive from a woman aged 18-35 years in good health. The CDR3 runs from the conserved cysteine through the conserved F or W. The order of the fields is J gene, clone size, D gene, V gene, CDR3 length, CDR3 protein, CDR3 DNA. A D gene is named only where the DNA matches it firmly. Expanded clones get a size class; other rows say once, few or many, or leave the size out.

j_gene: TRBJ1-5
abundance: few
d_gene: -
v_gene: TRBV4-1
len: 15
CDR3aa: CASSQDGGSHQPQHF
CDR3nt: TGCGCCAGCAGCCAAGACGGGGGGTCACATCAGCCCCAGCATTTT

j_gene: TRBJ2-1
abundance: -
d_gene: TRBD2
v_gene: TRBV7-3
len: 18
CDR3aa: CASSLGLMGGSLDNEQFF
CDR3nt: TGTGCCAGCAGCTTAGGCTTAATGGGCGGGAGTCTCGACAATGAGCAGTTCTTC

j_gene: TRBJ1-4
abundance: -
d_gene: -
v_gene: TRBV2
len: 14
CDR3aa: CASSPSGGGDKLFF
CDR3nt: TGTGCCAGCAGTCCCTCGGGGGGCGGGGACAAACTGTTTTTT

j_gene: TRBJ2-2
abundance: few
d_gene: -
v_gene: TRBV20-1
len: 16
CDR3aa: CSARDSLSGNTGELFF
CDR3nt: TGCAGTGCTAGAGATTCACTAAGCGGGAACACCGGGGAGCTGTTTTTT

j_gene: TRBJ2-1
abundance: few
d_gene: -
v_gene: TRBV5-1
len: 15
CDR3aa: CASSPPTGNHNEQFF
CDR3nt: TGCGCCAGCAGCCCACCCACAGGGAACCACAATGAGCAGTTCTTC

j_gene: TRBJ1-6
abundance: -
d_gene: -
v_gene: TRBV2
len: 14
CDR3aa: CASSEALRNSPLHF
CDR3nt: TGTGCCAGCAGTGAAGCGTTGAGGAATTCACCCCTCCACTTT

j_gene: TRBJ2-5
abundance: -
d_gene: -
v_gene: TRBV6-1
len: 12
CDR3aa: CAREGLGETQYF
CDR3nt: TGTGCCAGGGAGGGGTTGGGTGAGACCCAGTACTTC

j_gene: TRBJ2-1
abundance: -
d_gene: TRBD2
v_gene: TRBV20-1
len: 17
CDR3aa: CCATSQVSSARGNEQFF
CDR3nt: TGCTGTGCTACTTCCCAAGTATCTAGCGCGCGGGGGAATGAGCAGTTCTTC

j_gene: TRBJ2-1
abundance: -
d_gene: TRBD1
v_gene: TRBV29-1
len: 13
CDR3aa: CSVGQGTYNEQFF
CDR3nt: TGCAGCGTGGGACAGGGGACCTACAATGAGCAGTTCTTC

j_gene: TRBJ2-1
abundance: few
d_gene: -
v_gene: TRBV20-1
len: 15
CDR3aa: CSARDRVGVLNEQFF
CDR3nt: TGCAGTGCTAGAGATCGGGTAGGGGTCTTGAATGAGCAGTTCTTC

j_gene: TRBJ1-4
abundance: -
d_gene: -
v_gene: TRBV6-5
len: 14
CDR3aa: CASSYGQGTEKLFF
CDR3nt: TGTGCCAGCAGTTACGGGCAGGGAACCGAAAAACTGTTTTTT

j_gene: TRBJ1-1
abundance: -
d_gene: -
v_gene: TRBV5-1
len: 14
CDR3aa: CASNREGMNTEAFF
CDR3nt: TGCGCCAGCAATAGGGAGGGGATGAACACTGAAGCTTTCTTT

j_gene: TRBJ2-3
abundance: few
d_gene: TRBD2
v_gene: TRBV4-1
len: 18
CDR3aa: CASRRRSGLAGFDDTQYF
CDR3nt: TGCGCCAGCAGACGACGGTCGGGTCTAGCGGGATTTGACGATACGCAGTATTTT

j_gene: TRBJ2-7
abundance: many
d_gene: TRBD1
v_gene: TRBV29-1
len: 14
CDR3aa: CSVEGQGTSYEQYF
CDR3nt: TGCAGCGTTGAAGGACAGGGGACCTCCTACGAGCAGTACTTC

j_gene: TRBJ1-1
abundance: many
d_gene: TRBD1
v_gene: TRBV5-1
len: 15
CDR3aa: CASSSGQGANTEAFF
CDR3nt: TGCGCCAGCAGCTCAGGACAGGGGGCTAACACTGAAGCTTTCTTT

j_gene: TRBJ2-5
abundance: -
d_gene: -
v_gene: TRBV2
len: 13
CDR3aa: CASSEVGGETQYF
CDR3nt: TGTGCCAGCAGTGAAGTTGGAGGGGAGACCCAGTACTTC

j_gene: TRBJ2-3
abundance: -
d_gene: TRBD1
v_gene: TRBV5-1
len: 15
CDR3aa: CASSASGTGADTQYF
CDR3nt: TGCGCCAGCAGCGCCTCCGGGACAGGGGCAGATACGCAGTATTTT

j_gene: TRBJ1-4
abundance: -
d_gene: -
v_gene: TRBV5-1
len: 14
CDR3aa: CASSPREGGEKLFF
CDR3nt: TGCGCCAGCAGCCCCCGGGAGGGGGGTGAAAAACTGTTTTTT

j_gene: TRBJ2-3
abundance: -
d_gene: -
v_gene: TRBV15
len: 13
CDR3aa: CATSRAPIDTQYF
CDR3nt: TGTGCCACCAGCAGAGCCCCGATAGATACGCAGTATTTT

j_gene: TRBJ2-1
abundance: -
d_gene: -
v_gene: TRBV20-1
len: 15
CDR3aa: CSASGRMFSYNEQFF
CDR3nt: TGCAGTGCTAGCGGGAGAATGTTCTCCTACAATGAGCAGTTCTTC

j_gene: TRBJ2-1
abundance: -
d_gene: TRBD2
v_gene: TRBV5-1
len: 18
CDR3aa: CASSLAVGAGRSYNEQFF
CDR3nt: TGCGCCAGCAGCTTAGCGGTCGGAGCGGGGCGCTCCTACAATGAGCAGTTCTTC

j_gene: TRBJ2-1
abundance: -
d_gene: TRBD1
v_gene: TRBV24-1
len: 14
CDR3aa: CATSDLGTDNEQFF
CDR3nt: TGTGCCACCAGTGATTTAGGGACAGACAATGAGCAGTTCTTC

j_gene: TRBJ2-1
abundance: -
d_gene: TRBD2
v_gene: TRBV11-3
len: 16
CDR3aa: CASSLDQGGGAREQFF
CDR3nt: TGTGCCAGCAGCTTAGATCAGGGCGGGGGGGCTCGCGAGCAGTTCTTC

j_gene: TRBJ2-5
abundance: few
d_gene: TRBD2
v_gene: TRBV5-1
len: 16
CDR3aa: CASSLPEGGYGETQYF
CDR3nt: TGCGCCAGCAGCTTGCCGGAGGGAGGGTACGGAGAGACCCAGTACTTC

j_gene: TRBJ2-2
abundance: -
d_gene: TRBD2
v_gene: TRBV12-3/TRBV12-4
len: 16
CDR3aa: CASSLNAASGSGELFF
CDR3nt: TGTGCCAGCAGTTTAAACGCGGCTAGCGGATCCGGGGAGCTGTTTTTT

j_gene: TRBJ2-4
abundance: -
d_gene: -
v_gene: TRBV10-3
len: 15
CDR3aa: CAISAGGPAKNIQYF
CDR3nt: TGTGCCATCAGTGCTGGGGGGCCGGCCAAAAACATTCAGTACTTC

j_gene: TRBJ1-6
abundance: few
d_gene: -
v_gene: TRBV5-1
len: 13
CDR3aa: CASSRGAGSPLHF
CDR3nt: TGCGCCAGCAGCAGAGGGGCTGGTTCACCCCTCCACTTT

j_gene: TRBJ2-5
abundance: few
d_gene: TRBD1
v_gene: TRBV28
len: 14
CDR3aa: CASKKQGAWETQYF
CDR3nt: TGTGCCAGCAAAAAACAGGGGGCTTGGGAGACCCAGTACTTC

j_gene: TRBJ1-1
abundance: -
d_gene: -
v_gene: TRBV4-1
len: 12
CDR3aa: CASSQDSAEAFF
CDR3nt: TGCGCCAGCAGCCAAGACTCCGCTGAAGCTTTCTTT

j_gene: TRBJ2-7
abundance: few
d_gene: -
v_gene: TRBV13
len: 14
CDR3aa: CASSLRDKNYEQYF
CDR3nt: TGTGCCAGCAGCTTACGGGACAAAAATTACGAGCAGTACTTC

j_gene: TRBJ2-3
abundance: -
d_gene: -
v_gene: TRBV6-1
len: 14
CDR3aa: CASRTGPNTDTQYF
CDR3nt: TGTGCCAGCCGAACGGGGCCTAACACAGATACGCAGTATTTT

j_gene: TRBJ2-1
abundance: -
d_gene: TRBD1
v_gene: TRBV20-1
len: 13
CDR3aa: CSAGTGFYNEQFF
CDR3nt: TGCAGTGCTGGGACAGGGTTTTACAATGAGCAGTTCTTC

j_gene: TRBJ2-5
abundance: -
d_gene: -
v_gene: TRBV20-1
len: 13
CDR3aa: CSARYRVQETQYF
CDR3nt: TGCAGTGCTAGATACAGGGTCCAAGAGACCCAGTACTTC

j_gene: TRBJ2-2
abundance: few
d_gene: -
v_gene: TRBV2
len: 16
CDR3aa: CASSREGSGGTGELFF
CDR3nt: TGTGCCAGCAGCCGAGAAGGCAGCGGTGGCACCGGGGAGCTGTTTTTT

j_gene: TRBJ2-3
abundance: many
d_gene: -
v_gene: TRBV3-1
len: 15
CDR3aa: CASSLYQLSTDTQYF
CDR3nt: TGTGCCAGCAGCCTCTATCAACTTTCCACAGATACGCAGTATTTT

j_gene: TRBJ2-5
abundance: few
d_gene: -
v_gene: TRBV9
len: 14
CDR3aa: CASSVVSNQETQYF
CDR3nt: TGTGCCAGCAGCGTAGTATCCAACCAAGAGACCCAGTACTTC

j_gene: TRBJ2-5
abundance: once
d_gene: TRBD2
v_gene: TRBV11-2
len: 21
CDR3aa: CASSLESKGRRTSGNQETQYF
CDR3nt: TGTGCCAGCAGCTTAGAAAGTAAGGGGAGAAGGACTAGCGGCAATCAAGAGACCCAGTACTTC

j_gene: TRBJ2-7
abundance: -
d_gene: TRBD2
v_gene: TRBV12-3/TRBV12-4
len: 22
CDR3aa: CASSFNSVRVSGGTLLPGEQYF
CDR3nt: TGTGCCAGCAGTTTTAATTCTGTACGGGTGTCGGGAGGGACACTCCTTCCAGGCGAGCAGTACTTC

j_gene: TRBJ2-5
abundance: -
d_gene: TRBD1
v_gene: TRBV10-1
len: 12
CDR3aa: CALERGRETQYF
CDR3nt: TGCGCACTCGAGAGGGGGCGAGAGACCCAGTACTTC

j_gene: TRBJ2-7
abundance: few
d_gene: -
v_gene: TRBV10-3
len: 14
CDR3aa: CAISGGGLAYEQYF
CDR3nt: TGTGCCATCAGTGGAGGGGGTTTAGCCTACGAGCAGTACTTC

j_gene: TRBJ1-5
abundance: -
d_gene: -
v_gene: TRBV13
len: 17
CDR3aa: CASSLGQTGMGNQPQHF
CDR3nt: TGTGCCAGCAGCTTAGGGCAGACAGGTATGGGCAATCAGCCCCAGCATTTT

j_gene: TRBJ2-1
abundance: -
d_gene: -
v_gene: TRBV5-1
len: 15
CDR3aa: CASSLGESLYNEQFF
CDR3nt: TGCGCCAGCAGCTTGGGCGAATCCCTCTACAATGAGCAGTTCTTC

j_gene: TRBJ2-1
abundance: few
d_gene: TRBD2
v_gene: TRBV24-1
len: 15
CDR3aa: CATSDAGTSVHEQFF
CDR3nt: TGTGCCACCAGTGATGCCGGGACTAGTGTCCATGAGCAGTTCTTC

j_gene: TRBJ2-1
abundance: few
d_gene: TRBD2
v_gene: TRBV4-1
len: 16
CDR3aa: CASSQVAVAGNNEQFF
CDR3nt: TGCGCCAGCAGCCAAGTGGCGGTAGCGGGGAACAATGAGCAGTTCTTC